The TCR beta chain described here comes from a study of PD-1 blockade in classical Hodgkin lymphoma. Some clones are missing from TCRdb's copy, which holds only in-frame ones; the method was immunoSEQ multiplex PCR. The sample has 95,000 or so clones; 80% to 85% are singletons. There was relapse after autologous stem cell transplantation in every patient, and there was variation in brentuximab vedotin exposure. Complete response, partial response or progressive disease made up the best responses. Trimming stripped 0 bases from V and 9 bases from J, with 11 bases between. Per the germline V gene, CDR1 is SGHNT and CDR2 is YENEEA. There are 13 residues in the CDR3.

The material was peripheral blood mononuclear cells (PBMCs), obtained at baseline. The chain is built from TRBV11-3 and TRBJ1-1; no definite D call. This TCR was recovered from a human donor with classical Hodgkin lymphoma. The CDR3 DNA follows: TGTGCCAGCAGCTTAGAGACTGCCGGGCAAGCTTTCTTT. Its protein product is CASSLETAGQAFF.